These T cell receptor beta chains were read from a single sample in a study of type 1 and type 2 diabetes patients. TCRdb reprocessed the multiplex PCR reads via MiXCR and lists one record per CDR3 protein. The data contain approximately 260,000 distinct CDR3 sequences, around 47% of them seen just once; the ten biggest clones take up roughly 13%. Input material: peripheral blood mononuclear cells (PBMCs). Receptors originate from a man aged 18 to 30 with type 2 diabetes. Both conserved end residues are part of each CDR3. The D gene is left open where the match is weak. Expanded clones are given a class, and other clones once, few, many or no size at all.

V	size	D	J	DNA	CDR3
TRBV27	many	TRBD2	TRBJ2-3	TGTGCCAGCAGTTCGGGACTAGCGGGAGGGTCTGGCACAGATACGCAGTATTTT	CASSSGLAGGSGTDTQYF
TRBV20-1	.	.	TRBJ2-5	TGCAGTGTCCCTCCCGGGGGTTCGGAGACCCAGTACTTC	CSVPPGGSETQYF
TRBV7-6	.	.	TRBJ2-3	TGTGCCAGCAGCTTACTCCCAGGAGGCACAGATACGCAGTATTTT	CASSLLPGGTDTQYF
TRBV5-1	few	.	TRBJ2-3	TGCGCCAGCAGCCCTCCGACGGGATCGGGCACAGATACGCAGTATTTT	CASSPPTGSGTDTQYF
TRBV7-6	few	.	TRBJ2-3	TGTGCCAGCAGCCCACTAGAGAACACAGATACGCAGTATTTT	CASSPLENTDTQYF
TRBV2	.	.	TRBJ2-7	TGTGCCAGCAACGGGGGGCCCCCATCCTACGAGCAGTACTTC	CASNGGPPSYEQYF
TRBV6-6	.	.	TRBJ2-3	TGTGCCAGCAGTCAGACAGGAATCACAGATACGCAGTATTTT	CASSQTGITDTQYF
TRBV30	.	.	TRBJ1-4	TGTGCCTGGAGTGTACCGGGACTACCCTTCACCTATAATGAAAAACTGTTTTTT	CAWSVPGLPFTYNEKLFF
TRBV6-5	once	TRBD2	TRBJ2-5	TGTGCCATCAGTGCCGGGACTAGTTTCGAGACCCAGTACTTC	CAISAGTSFETQYF
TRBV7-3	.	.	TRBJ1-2	TGTGCCAGCGCTTCGGGGGGTGGCTCTGGCTACACCTTC	CASASGGGSGYTF
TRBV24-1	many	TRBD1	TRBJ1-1	TGTGCCACCAGTGATCGGGACAGGGAGGATGAAGCTTTCTTT	CATSDRDREDEAFF
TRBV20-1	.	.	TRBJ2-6	TGCAGTGCTAGAGATCTGGGGGCCAACGTCCTGACTTTC	CSARDLGANVLTF
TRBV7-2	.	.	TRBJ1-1	TGTGCCAGCAGTAGGGGGGGGGGTCGGACTGAAGCTTTCTTT	CASSRGGGRTEAFF
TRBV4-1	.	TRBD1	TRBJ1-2	TGCGCCAGCAGCCAAGTGGGACAGGCGGGCCCAGGCTACACCTTC	CASSQVGQAGPGYTF
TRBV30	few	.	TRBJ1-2	TGTGCCTGGAGTGTAGCCGGAAACTATGGCTACACCTTC	CAWSVAGNYGYTF
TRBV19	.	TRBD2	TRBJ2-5	TGTGCCAGTAGATCTTGGACTAGCGGGGGGAATTGGGAGACCCAGTACTTC	CASRSWTSGGNWETQYF
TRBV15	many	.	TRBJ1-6	TGTGCCACCGCACCCCTGGTGGTTCGATCACCCCTCCACTTT	CATAPLVVRSPLHF
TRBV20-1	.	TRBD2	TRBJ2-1	TGCAGTGCCCCCGGGACTAGCGGGGGGGTCAAATACAATGAGCAGTTCTTC	CSAPGTSGGVKYNEQFF
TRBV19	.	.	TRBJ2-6	TGTGCCAGTAGTGCAGGAGGTGGGGTTAACGTCCTGACTTTC	CASSAGGGVNVLTF
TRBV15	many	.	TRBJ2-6	TGTGCCACCAGCAGAGCTGCCGGGGCCAACGTCCTGACTTTC	CATSRAAGANVLTF